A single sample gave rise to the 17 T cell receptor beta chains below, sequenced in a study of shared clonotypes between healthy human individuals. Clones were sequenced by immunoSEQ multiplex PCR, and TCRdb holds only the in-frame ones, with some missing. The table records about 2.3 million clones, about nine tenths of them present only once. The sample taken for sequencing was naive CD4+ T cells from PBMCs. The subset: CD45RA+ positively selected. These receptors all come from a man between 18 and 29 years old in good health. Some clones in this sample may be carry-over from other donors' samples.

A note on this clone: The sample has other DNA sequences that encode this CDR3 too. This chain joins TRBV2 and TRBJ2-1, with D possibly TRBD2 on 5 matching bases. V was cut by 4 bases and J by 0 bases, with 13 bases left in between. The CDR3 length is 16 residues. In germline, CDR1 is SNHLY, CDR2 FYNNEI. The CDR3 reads CASSGRLASSYNEQFF. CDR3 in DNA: TGTGCCAGCAGTGGTCGGTTAGCGAGCTCCTACAATGAGCAGTTCTTC. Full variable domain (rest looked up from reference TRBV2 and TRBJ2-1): EPEVTQTPSHQVTQMGQEVILRCVPISNHLYFYWYRQILGQKVEFLVSFYNNEISEKSEIFDDQFSVERPDGSNFTLKIRSTKLEDSAMYFCASSGRLASSYNEQFFGPGTRLTVL.

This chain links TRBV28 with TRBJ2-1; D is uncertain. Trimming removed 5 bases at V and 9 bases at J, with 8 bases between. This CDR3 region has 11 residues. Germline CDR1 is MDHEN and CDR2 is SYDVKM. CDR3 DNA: TGTGCCAGCAGTCTCCGGACTGAGCAGTTCTTC. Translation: CASSLRTEQFF. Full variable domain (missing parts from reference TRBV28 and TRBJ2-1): DVKVTQSSRYLVKRTGEKVFLECVQDMDHENMFWYRQDPGLGLRLIYFSYDVKMKEKGDIPEGYSVSREKKERFSLILESASTNQTSMYLCASSLRTEQFFGPGTRLTVL.

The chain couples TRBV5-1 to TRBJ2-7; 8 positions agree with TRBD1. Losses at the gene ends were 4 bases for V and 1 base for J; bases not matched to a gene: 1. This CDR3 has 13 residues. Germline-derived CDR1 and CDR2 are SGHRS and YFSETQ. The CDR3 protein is CASSQGASYEQYF. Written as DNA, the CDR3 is TGCGCCAGCAGCCAGGGGGCATCCTACGAGCAGTACTTC.

The CDR3, as DNA: TGCGCCAGCAGCCAACTGGGGACCTCTGGAAACACCATATATTTT. Its protein product is CASSQLGTSGNTIYF. This chain uses TRBV4-1 with TRBJ1-3; D is perhaps TRBD1 (5 bases). The CDR3 covers 15 residues. V gave up 2 bases and J gave up 0 bases, with 8 bases separating them. CDR1 is MGHRA and CDR2 is YSYEKL in the germline V gene.

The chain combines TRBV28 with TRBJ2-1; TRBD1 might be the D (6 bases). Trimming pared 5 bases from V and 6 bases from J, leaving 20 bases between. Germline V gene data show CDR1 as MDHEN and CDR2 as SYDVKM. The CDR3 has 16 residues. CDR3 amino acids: CASSRQEGVIVNEQFF. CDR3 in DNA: TGTGCCAGCAGTCGCCAAGAGGGGGTAATTGTCAATGAGCAGTTCTTC.

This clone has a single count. CDR3 amino acids: CASSPEGQGAWGANVLTF. The CDR3 nucleotides read TGTGCCAGCAGCCCTGAAGGACAGGGGGCCTGGGGGGCCAACGTCCTGACTTTC. V usage is TRBV7-9 and J usage is TRBJ2-6, with 11 bases identical to TRBD1. CDR3 length equals 18 residues. Germline V CDR1 and CDR2: SEHNR, FQNEAQ (reference sequence). Trimming at V came to 5 bases and at J to 4 bases, leaving 10 bases not matched to a gene. Drawing the rest from reference TRBV7-9 and TRBJ2-6, the complete variable domain is DTGVSQNPRHKITKRGQNVTFRCDPISEHNRLYWYRQTLGQGPEFLTYFQNEAQLEKSRLLSDRFSAERPKGSFSTLEIQRTEQGDSAMYLCASSPEGQGAWGANVLTFGAGSRLTVL.

This CDR3 is CATLFPGQGVSGANVLTF. CDR3 nucleotides: TGTGCCACCCTCTTTCCGGGACAGGGAGTCTCTGGGGCCAACGTCCTGACTTTC. This chain joins TRBV21-1 and TRBJ2-6; no DNA check was done on the table's D call, TRBD1. TRBV21-1 corresponds to a pseudogene. CDR3 length: 18 residues.

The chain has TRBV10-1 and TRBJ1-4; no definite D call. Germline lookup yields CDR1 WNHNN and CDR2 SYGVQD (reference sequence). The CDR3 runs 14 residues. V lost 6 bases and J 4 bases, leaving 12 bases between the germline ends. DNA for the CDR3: TGCGCCAGCAGCGTAGTATCGGATAATGAAAAACTGTTTTTT. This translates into CASSVVSDNEKLFF.

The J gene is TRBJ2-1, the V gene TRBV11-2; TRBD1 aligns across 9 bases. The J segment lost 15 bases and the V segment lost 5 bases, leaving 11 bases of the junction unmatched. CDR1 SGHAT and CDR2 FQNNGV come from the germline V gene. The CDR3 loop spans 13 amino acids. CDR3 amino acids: CASSPRTGVGLFF. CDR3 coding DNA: TGTGCCAGCAGCCCGCGGACAGGGGTCGGGTTGTTCTTC.

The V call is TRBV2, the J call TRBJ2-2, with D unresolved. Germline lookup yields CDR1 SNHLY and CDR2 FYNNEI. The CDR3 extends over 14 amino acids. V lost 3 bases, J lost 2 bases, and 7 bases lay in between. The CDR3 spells CASSDRSNTGELFF. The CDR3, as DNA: TGTGCCAGCAGTGACCGATCAAACACCGGGGAGCTGTTTTTT.

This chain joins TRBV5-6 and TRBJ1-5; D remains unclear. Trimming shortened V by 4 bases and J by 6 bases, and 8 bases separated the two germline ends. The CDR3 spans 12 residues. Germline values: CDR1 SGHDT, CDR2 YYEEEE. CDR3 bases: TGTGCCAGCAGCCGGATACGTCAGCCCCAGCATTTT. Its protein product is CASSRIRQPQHF.

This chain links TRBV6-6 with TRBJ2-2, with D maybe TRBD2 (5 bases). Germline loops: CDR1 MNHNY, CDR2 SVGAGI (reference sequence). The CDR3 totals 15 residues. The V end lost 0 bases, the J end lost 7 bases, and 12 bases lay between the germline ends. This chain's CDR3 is CASSYSGGSGGELFF. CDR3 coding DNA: TGTGCCAGCAGTTACTCAGGAGGTTCCGGCGGGGAGCTGTTTTTT.

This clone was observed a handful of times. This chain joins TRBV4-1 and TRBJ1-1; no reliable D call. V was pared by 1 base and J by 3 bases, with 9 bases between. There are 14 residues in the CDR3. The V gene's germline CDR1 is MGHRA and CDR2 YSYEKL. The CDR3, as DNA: TGCGCCAGCAGCCAAGTGGTTGTAGACACTGAAGCTTTCTTT. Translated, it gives CASSQVVVDTEAFF.

In DNA, the CDR3 is TGTGCCAGCAGCTTTGTGGGAGGCAGGTCTGAAGAGACCCAGTACTTC. Amino acids: CASSFVGGRSEETQYF. The chain joins TRBV5-4 to TRBJ2-5, with D possibly TRBD2 on 6 matching bases. The CDR3 totals 16 residues. The germline CDR1 and CDR2 sequences are SGHNT and YYREEE (reference sequence). The germline V and J ends were trimmed by 2 bases and 3 bases, with 17 bases remaining between them.

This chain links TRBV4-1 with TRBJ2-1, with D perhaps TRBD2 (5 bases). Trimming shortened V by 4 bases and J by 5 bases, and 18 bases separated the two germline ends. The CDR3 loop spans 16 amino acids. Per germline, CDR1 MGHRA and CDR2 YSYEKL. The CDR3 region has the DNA TGCGCCAGCAGCCGCCGAGCCGCTAGCATAGACAATGAGCAGTTCTTC. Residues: CASSRRAASIDNEQFF.

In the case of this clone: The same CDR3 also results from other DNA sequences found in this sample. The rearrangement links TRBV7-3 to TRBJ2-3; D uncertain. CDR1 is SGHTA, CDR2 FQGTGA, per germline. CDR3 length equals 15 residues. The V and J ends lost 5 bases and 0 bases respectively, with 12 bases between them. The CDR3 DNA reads TGTGCCAGCAGCCCCGGGCAGACCAGCACAGATACGCAGTATTTT. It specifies CASSPGQTSTDTQYF. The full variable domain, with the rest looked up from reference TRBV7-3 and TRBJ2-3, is GAGVSQTPSNKVTEKGKYVELRCDPISGHTALYWYRQSLGQGPEFLIYFQGTGAADDSGLPNDRFFAVRPEGSVSTLKIQRTERGDSAVYLCASSPGQTSTDTQYFGPGTRLTVL.

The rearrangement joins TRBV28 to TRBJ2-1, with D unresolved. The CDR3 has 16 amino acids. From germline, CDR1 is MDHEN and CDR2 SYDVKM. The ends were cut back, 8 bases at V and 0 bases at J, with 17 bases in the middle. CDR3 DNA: TGTGCCAGCCCCCCCAAGCCTTACTACTCCTACAATGAGCAGTTCTTC. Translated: CASPPKPYYSYNEQFF.